What follows describes a single T cell receptor (beta chain). Sequencing used immunoSEQ multiplex PCR; TCRdb keeps in-frame clones, though not all of them. The data contain 25,000 to 30,000 clones, approximately 80% of them singletons. The CDR3 is 16 residues long. V was clipped by 4 bases and J by 1 base, with 15 bases between them. Germline CDR1 reads ENHRY; CDR2 reads SYGVKD. The source of the sample is a study of T cells in narcolepsy. Source material: CD45RA- memory CD4+ T cells from PBMCs. This receptor was taken from a human donor with narcolepsy. This sequence joins TRBV10-3 and TRBJ2-3; D possibly uses TRBD1 or TRBD2 (5 bases each). The CDR3 region has the DNA TGTGCCATCAGTGGGTTTGGGCAGGGACGCACAGATACGCAGTATTTT. This encodes CAISGFGQGRTDTQYF.